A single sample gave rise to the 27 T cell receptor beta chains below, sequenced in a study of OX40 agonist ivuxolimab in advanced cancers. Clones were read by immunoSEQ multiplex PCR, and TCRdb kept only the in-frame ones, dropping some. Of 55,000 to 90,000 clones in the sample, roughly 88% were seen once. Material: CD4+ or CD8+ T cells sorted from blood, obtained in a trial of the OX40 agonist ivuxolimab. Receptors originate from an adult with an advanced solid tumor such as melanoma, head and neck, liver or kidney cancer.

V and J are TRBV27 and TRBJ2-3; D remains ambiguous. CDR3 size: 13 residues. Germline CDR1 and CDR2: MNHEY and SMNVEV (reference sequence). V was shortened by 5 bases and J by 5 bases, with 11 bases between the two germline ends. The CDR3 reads CASSLNTLDTQYF. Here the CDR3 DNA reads TGTGCCAGCAGTCTGAACACCCTAGATACGCAGTATTTT.

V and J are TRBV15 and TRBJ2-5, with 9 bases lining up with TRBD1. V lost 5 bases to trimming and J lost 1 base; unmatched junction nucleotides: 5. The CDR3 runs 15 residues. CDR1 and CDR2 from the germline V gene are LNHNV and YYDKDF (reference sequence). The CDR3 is CATSSRQGVQETQYF. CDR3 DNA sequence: TGTGCCACCAGCTCCCGACAGGGGGTCCAAGAGACCCAGTACTTC.

This chain's CDR3 is CASTLQGARGYTF. The CDR3 DNA reads as TGTGCCAGCACCTTACAGGGGGCGCGTGGCTACACCTTC. The chain couples TRBV28 to TRBJ1-2, with 9 bases matching TRBD1. This CDR3 comprises 13 residues. V dropped 7 bases and J dropped 7; count of bases not matched to a gene: 7. Per germline, CDR1 MDHEN and CDR2 SYDVKM.

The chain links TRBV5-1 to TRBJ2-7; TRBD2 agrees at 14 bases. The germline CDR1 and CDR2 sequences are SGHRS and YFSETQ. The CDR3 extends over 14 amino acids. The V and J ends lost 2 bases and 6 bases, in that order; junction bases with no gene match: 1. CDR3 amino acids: CASSLGTSGSEQYF. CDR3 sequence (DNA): TGCGCCAGCAGCTTAGGGACTAGCGGGAGCGAGCAGTACTTC.

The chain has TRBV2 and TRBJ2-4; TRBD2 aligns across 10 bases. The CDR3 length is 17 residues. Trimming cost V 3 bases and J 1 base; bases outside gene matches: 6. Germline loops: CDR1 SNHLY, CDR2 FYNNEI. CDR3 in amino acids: CASSERSGRVAKNIQYF. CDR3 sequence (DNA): TGTGCCAGCAGTGAGAGGAGCGGGAGGGTGGCCAAAAACATTCAGTACTTC.

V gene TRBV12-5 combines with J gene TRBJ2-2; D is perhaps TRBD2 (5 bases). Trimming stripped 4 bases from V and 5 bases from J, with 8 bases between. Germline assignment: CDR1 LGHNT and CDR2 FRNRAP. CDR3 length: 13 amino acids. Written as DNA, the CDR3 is TGTGCTAGTGGTTCGAGGGCGACCGGGGAGCTGTTTTTT. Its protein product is CASGSRATGELFF.

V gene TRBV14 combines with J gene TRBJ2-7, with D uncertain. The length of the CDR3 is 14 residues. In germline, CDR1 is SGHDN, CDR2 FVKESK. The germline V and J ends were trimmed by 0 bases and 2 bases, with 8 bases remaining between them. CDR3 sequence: CASSQDPRAYEQYF. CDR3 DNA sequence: TGTGCCAGCAGCCAAGATCCCCGCGCCTACGAGCAGTACTTC.

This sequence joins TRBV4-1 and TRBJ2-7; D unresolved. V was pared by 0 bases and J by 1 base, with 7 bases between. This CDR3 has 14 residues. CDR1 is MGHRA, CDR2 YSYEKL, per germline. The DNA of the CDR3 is TGCGCCAGCAGCCAAGAATCCGGTTCCTACGAGCAGTACTTC. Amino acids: CASSQESGSYEQYF.

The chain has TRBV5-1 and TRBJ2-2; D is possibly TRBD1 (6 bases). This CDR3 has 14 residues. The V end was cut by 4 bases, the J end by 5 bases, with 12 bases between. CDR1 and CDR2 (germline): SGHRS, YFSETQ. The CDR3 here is CASSPGAGTGELFF. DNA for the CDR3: TGCGCCAGCAGCCCAGGGGCCGGTACCGGGGAGCTGTTTTTT.

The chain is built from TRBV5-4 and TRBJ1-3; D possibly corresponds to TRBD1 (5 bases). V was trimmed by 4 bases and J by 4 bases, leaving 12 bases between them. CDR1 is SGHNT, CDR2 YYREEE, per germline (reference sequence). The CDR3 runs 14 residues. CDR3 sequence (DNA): TGTGCCAGCAGCGTCGGACGGGGCGGAAACACCATATATTTT. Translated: CASSVGRGGNTIYF.

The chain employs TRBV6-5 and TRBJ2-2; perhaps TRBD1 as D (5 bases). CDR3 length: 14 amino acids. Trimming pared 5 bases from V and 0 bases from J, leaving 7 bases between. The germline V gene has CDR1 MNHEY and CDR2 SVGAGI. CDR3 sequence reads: CASSRGPNTGELFF. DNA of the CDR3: TGTGCCAGCAGTAGGGGTCCGAACACCGGGGAGCTGTTTTTT.

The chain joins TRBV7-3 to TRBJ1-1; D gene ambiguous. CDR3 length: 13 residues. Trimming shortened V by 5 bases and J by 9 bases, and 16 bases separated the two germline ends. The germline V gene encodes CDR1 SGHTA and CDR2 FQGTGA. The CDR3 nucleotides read TGTGCCAGCAGCCAAAGCGTGCGGGGTAAAGCTTTCTTT. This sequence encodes CASSQSVRGKAFF.

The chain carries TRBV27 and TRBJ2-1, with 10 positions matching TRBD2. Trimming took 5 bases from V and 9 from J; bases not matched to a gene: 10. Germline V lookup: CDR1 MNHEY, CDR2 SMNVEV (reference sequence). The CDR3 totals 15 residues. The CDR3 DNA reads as TGTGCCAGCAGTCCCACCCTAGCGGGAGCGTCTGAGCAGTTCTTC. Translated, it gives CASSPTLAGASEQFF.

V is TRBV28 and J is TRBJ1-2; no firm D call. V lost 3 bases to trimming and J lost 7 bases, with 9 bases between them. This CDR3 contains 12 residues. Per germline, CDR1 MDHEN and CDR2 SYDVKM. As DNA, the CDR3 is TGTGCCAGCAGTTTTCGACTCCCTGGCTACACCTTC. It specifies CASSFRLPGYTF.

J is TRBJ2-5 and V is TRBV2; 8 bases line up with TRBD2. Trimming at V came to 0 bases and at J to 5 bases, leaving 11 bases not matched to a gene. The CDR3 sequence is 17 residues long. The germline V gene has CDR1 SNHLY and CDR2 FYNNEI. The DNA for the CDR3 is TGTGCCAGCAGTGAAGCAGGCGCGGGGGGATACGGGGAGACCCAGTACTTC. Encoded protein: CASSEAGAGGYGETQYF. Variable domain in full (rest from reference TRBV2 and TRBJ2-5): EPEVTQTPSHQVTQMGQEVILRCVPISNHLYFYWYRQILGQKVEFLVSFYNNEISEKSEIFDDQFSVERPDGSNFTLKIRSTKLEDSAMYFCASSEAGAGGYGETQYFGPGTRLLVL.

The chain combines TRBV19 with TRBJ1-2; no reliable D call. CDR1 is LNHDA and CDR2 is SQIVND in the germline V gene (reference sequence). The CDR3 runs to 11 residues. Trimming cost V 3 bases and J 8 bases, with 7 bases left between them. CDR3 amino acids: CASSMFEGYTF. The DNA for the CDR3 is TGTGCCAGTAGTATGTTCGAGGGCTACACCTTC.

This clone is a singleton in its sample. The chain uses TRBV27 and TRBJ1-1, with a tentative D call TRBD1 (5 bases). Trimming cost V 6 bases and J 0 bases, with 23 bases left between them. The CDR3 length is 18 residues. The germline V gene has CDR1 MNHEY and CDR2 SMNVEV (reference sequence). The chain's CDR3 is CASSPWSWGGAMNTEAFF. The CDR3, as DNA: TGTGCCAGCAGCCCCTGGTCTTGGGGAGGGGCCATGAACACTGAAGCTTTCTTT.

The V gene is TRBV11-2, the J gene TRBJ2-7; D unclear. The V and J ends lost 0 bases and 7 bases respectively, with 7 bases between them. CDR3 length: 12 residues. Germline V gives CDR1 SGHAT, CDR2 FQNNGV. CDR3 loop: CASSLDLGEQYF. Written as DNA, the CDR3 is TGTGCCAGCAGCTTAGATCTGGGGGAGCAGTACTTC. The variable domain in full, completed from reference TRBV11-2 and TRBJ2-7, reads EAGVAQSPRYKIIEKRQSVAFWCNPISGHATLYWYQQILGQGPKLLIQFQNNGVVDDSQLPKDRFSAERLKGVDSTLKIQPAKLEDSAVYLCASSLDLGEQYFGPGTRLTVT.

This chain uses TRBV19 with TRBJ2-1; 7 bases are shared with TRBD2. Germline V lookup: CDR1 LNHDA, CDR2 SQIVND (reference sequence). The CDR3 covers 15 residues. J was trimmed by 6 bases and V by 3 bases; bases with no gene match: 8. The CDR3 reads CASSIQREMPNEQFF. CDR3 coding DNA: TGTGCCAGTAGTATTCAGCGGGAAATGCCCAATGAGCAGTTCTTC.

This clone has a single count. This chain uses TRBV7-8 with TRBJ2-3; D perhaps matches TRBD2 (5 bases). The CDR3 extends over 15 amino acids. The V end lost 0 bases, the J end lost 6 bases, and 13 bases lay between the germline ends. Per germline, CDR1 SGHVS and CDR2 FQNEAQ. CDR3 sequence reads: CASSLAGAIADTQYF. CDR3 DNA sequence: TGTGCCAGCAGCTTAGCGGGAGCAATAGCGGATACGCAGTATTTT.

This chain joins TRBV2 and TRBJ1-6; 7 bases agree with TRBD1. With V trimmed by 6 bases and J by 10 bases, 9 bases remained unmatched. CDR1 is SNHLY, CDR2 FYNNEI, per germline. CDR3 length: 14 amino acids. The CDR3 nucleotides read TGTGCCAGCAGCGCCGACAGGGTTCGATCACCCCTCCACTTT. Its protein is CASSADRVRSPLHF.

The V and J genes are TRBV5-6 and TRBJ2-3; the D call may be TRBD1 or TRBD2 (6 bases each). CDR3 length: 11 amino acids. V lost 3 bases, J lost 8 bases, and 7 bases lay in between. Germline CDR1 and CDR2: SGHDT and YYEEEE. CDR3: CASSSGATQYF. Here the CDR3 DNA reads TGTGCCAGCAGCTCGGGGGCTACGCAGTATTTT.

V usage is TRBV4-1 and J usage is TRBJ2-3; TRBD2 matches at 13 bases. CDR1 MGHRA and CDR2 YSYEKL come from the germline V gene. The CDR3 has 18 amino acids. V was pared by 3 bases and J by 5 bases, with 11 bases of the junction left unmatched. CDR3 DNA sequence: TGCGCCAGCAGCCAGGGACTAGCGGGGCTCTCGGAAGGAGATACGCAGTATTTT. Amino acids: CASSQGLAGLSEGDTQYF.

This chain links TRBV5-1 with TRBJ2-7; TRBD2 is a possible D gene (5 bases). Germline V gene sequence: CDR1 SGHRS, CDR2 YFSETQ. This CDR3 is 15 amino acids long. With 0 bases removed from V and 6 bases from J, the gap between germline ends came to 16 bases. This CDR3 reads CASSLDIEGSREQYF. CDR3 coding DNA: TGCGCCAGCAGCTTGGATATAGAGGGCAGCCGCGAGCAGTACTTC.

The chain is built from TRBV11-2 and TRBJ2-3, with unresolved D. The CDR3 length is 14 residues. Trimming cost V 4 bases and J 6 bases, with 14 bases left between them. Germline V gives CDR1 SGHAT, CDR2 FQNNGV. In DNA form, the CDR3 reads TGTGCCAGCAGCTCCTCGGGTTCCTTTGATACGCAGTATTTT. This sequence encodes CASSSSGSFDTQYF.

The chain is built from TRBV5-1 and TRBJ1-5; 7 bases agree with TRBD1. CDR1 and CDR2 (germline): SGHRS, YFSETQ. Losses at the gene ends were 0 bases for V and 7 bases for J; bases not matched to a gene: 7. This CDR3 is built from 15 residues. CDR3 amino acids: CASSLVGTEGQPQHF. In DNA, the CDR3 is TGCGCCAGCAGCTTGGTAGGGACAGAAGGCCAGCCCCAGCATTTT. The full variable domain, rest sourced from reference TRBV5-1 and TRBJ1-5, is KAGVTQTPRYLIKTRGQQVTLSCSPISGHRSVSWYQQTPGQGLQFLFEYFSETQRNKGNFPGRFSGRQFSNSRSEMNVSTLELGDSALYLCASSLVGTEGQPQHFGDGTRLSIL.

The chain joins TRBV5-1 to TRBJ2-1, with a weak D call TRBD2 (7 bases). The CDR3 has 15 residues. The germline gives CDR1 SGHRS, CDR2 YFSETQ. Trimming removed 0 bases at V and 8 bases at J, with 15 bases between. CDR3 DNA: TGCGCCAGCAGCTTGGAGGGAGGGGGAGTCGATGAGCAGTTCTTC. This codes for CASSLEGGGVDEQFF.